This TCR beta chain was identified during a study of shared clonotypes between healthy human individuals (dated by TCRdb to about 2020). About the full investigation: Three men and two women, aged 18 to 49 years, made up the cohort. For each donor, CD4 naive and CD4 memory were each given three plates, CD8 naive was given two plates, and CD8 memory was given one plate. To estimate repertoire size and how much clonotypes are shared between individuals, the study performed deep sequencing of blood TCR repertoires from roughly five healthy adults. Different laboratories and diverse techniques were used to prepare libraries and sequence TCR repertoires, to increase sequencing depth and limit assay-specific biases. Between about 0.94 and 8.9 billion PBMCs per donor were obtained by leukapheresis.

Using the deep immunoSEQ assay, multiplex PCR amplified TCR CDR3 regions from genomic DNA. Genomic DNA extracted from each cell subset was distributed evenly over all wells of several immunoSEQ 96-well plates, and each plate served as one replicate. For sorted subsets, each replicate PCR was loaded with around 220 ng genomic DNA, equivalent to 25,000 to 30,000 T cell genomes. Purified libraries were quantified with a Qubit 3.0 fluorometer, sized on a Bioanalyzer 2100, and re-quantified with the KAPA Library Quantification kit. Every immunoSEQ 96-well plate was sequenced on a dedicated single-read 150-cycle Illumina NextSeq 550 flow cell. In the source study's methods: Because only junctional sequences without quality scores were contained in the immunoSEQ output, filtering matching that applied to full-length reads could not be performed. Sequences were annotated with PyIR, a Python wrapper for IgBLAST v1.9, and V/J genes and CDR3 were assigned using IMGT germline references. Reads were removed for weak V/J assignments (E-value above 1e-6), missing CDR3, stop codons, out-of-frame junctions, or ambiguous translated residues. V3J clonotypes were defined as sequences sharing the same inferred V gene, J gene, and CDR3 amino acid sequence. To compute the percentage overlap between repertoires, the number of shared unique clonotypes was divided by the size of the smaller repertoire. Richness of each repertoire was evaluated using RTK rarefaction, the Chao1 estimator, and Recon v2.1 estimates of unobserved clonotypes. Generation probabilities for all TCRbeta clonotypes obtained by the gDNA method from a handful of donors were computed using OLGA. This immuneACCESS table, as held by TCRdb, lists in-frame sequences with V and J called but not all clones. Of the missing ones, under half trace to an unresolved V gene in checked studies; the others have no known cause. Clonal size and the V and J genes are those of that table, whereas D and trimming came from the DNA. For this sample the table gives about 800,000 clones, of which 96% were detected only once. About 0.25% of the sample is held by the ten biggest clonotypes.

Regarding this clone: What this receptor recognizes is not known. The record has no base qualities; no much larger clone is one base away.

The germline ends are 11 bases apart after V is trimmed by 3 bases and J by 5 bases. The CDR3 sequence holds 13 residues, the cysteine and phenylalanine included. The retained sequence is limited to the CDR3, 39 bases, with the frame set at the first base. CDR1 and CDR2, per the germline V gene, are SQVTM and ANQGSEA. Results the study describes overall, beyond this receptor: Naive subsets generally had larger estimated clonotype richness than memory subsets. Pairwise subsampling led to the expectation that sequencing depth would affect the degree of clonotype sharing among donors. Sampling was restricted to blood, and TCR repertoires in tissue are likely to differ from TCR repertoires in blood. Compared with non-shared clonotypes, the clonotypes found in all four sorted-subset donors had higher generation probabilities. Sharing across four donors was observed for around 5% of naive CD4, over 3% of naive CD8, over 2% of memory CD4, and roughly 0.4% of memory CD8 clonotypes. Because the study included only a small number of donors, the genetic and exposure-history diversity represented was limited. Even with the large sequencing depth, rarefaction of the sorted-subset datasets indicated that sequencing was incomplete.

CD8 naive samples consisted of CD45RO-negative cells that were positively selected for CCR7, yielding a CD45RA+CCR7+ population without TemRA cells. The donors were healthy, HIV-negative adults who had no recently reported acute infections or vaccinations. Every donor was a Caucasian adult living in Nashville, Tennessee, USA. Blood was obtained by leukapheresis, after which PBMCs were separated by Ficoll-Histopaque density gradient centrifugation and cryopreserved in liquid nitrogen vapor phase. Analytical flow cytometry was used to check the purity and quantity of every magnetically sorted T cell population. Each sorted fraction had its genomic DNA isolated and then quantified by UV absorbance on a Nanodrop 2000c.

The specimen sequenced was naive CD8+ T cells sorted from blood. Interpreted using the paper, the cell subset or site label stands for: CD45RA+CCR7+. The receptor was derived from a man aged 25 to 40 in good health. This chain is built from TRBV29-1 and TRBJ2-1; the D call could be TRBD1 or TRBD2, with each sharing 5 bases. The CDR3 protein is CSVEAGTDNEQFF. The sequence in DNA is TGCAGCGTTGAGGCAGGGACGGACAATGAGCAGTTCTTC.